The 26 T cell receptor beta chains reported below all come from one sample, sequenced in a study of blood T cell repertoires in COVID-19. Here immunoSEQ multiplex PCR was the method, and the copy in TCRdb shows in-frame clones only, minus some. The sample carries fewer than 200,000 clones, 76% recorded once. Input material: peripheral blood. These receptors were taken from a woman in her fifties or sixties with active or convalescent COVID-19.

This clone has a handful of counts. This rearrangement joins TRBV28 to TRBJ1-2; no clear D. Trimming left V 4 bases short and J 8 bases short, with 20 bases between. Germline V gives CDR1 MDHEN, CDR2 SYDVKM. This CDR3 comprises 15 residues. The CDR3 nucleotides are TGTGCCAGCAGTTCCCAATCCTCGACACGACGGGGCTACACCTTC. It codes for CASSSQSSTRRGYTF.

CDR3 loop: CASSYAGPYGYTF. The CDR3 region has the DNA TGTGCCAGCAGTTATGCAGGGCCCTATGGCTACACCTTC. The chain has TRBV6-5 and TRBJ1-2, with D perhaps TRBD1 (5 bases). Germline-derived CDR1 and CDR2 are MNHEY and SVGAGI. The CDR3 is 13 residues long. Trimming took off 3 bases at V and 4 bases at J, with 9 bases between the two ends.

The V call is TRBV28, the J call TRBJ2-7, with D unclear. Germline values: CDR1 MDHEN, CDR2 SYDVKM. V was clipped by 5 bases and J by 4 bases, with 6 bases between them. This CDR3 is built from 11 residues. CDR3 residues: CASSPRYEQYF. CDR3 bases: TGTGCCAGCAGTCCCCGGTACGAGCAGTACTTC. The full variable domain, in which reference TRBV28 and TRBJ2-7 provide the parts outside the CDR3, is DVKVTQSSRYLVKRTGEKVFLECVQDMDHENMFWYRQDPGLGLRLIYFSYDVKMKEKGDIPEGYSVSREKKERFSLILESASTNQTSMYLCASSPRYEQYFGPGTRLTVT.

The chain has TRBV19 and TRBJ1-5, with no clear D. The CDR3 consists of 18 residues. The V and J ends lost 7 bases and 0 bases respectively, with 22 bases between them. CDR1 and CDR2 from the germline V gene are LNHDA and SQIVND (reference sequence). CDR3 residues: CASTPGKGAGFSNQPQHF. The CDR3 nucleotides read TGTGCCAGTACCCCGGGCAAGGGTGCGGGTTTTAGCAATCAGCCCCAGCATTTT.

The table lists this clone with many counts. The rearrangement uses TRBV20-1 and TRBJ1-1, with D possibly matching TRBD1 (5 bases). Trimming stripped 3 bases from V and 0 bases from J, with 20 bases between. Germline CDR1 and CDR2: DFQATT and SNEGSKA (reference sequence). There are 17 residues in the CDR3. CDR3 in amino acids: CSASIRDWSRMNTEAFF. In nucleotides, the CDR3 is TGCAGTGCTAGTATCCGGGACTGGAGTCGCATGAACACTGAAGCTTTCTTT.

This chain joins TRBV6-2 or TRBV6-3 and TRBJ2-1; TRBD2 agrees at 7 bases. The CDR3 contains 15 residues. Germline CDR1 is MNHEY and CDR2 is SVGEGT. With V trimmed by 4 bases and J by 8 bases, 11 bases remained unmatched. CDR3 protein: CASSLRGVMWDEQFF. DNA for the CDR3: TGTGCCAGCAGTTTACGGGGGGTGATGTGGGATGAGCAGTTCTTC.

This clone was seen a single time. The chain is built from TRBV6-5 and TRBJ2-2; the match to TRBD2 covers 8 bases. V dropped 5 bases and J dropped 4; count of bases not matched to a gene: 6. From germline, CDR1 is MNHEY and CDR2 SVGAGI. CDR3 size: 15 residues. The CDR3 DNA is TGTGCCAGCAGTACGGGGGGGCGTAGCACCGGGGAGCTGTTTTTT. It codes for CASSTGGRSTGELFF.

This clone came up once. This chain links TRBV30 with TRBJ1-1, with D hard to call. Germline assignment: CDR1 GTSNPN and CDR2 SVGIG (reference sequence). CDR3 length equals 13 residues. Deletions cut 5 bases from V and 2 bases from J, with 12 bases between. The CDR3 coding sequence is TGTGCCTGGGTCAGACTGGCCAACACTGAAGCTTTCTTT. This gives the protein CAWVRLANTEAFF.

The V gene is TRBV3-1 (or the pseudogene TRBV3-2), the J gene TRBJ2-5; D unresolved. In germline, CDR1 is LGHDT, CDR2 YNNKEL (reference sequence). V lost 4 bases to trimming and J lost 7 bases, with 10 bases between them. The CDR3 loop spans 12 amino acids. The CDR3 coding sequence is TGTGCCAGCAGCCGTGAGGTTAGGACCCAGTACTTC. This sequence encodes CASSREVRTQYF.

V gene TRBV3-1 (or the pseudogene TRBV3-2) combines with J gene TRBJ2-3; perhaps D is TRBD1 or TRBD2 (5 bases each). V gave up 10 bases and J gave up 4 bases, with 9 bases separating them. The CDR3 is 11 residues long. From germline, CDR1 is LGHDT and CDR2 YNNKEL (reference sequence). In DNA form, the CDR3 reads TGTGCCACCAGAGGGGCAGATACGCAGTATTTT. This sequence encodes CATRGADTQYF.

The chain uses TRBV30 and TRBJ2-1; 8 bases match TRBD1. Germline V gene data show CDR1 as GTSNPN and CDR2 as SVGIG (reference sequence). J was trimmed by 0 bases and V by 6 bases; bases with no gene match: 10. The CDR3 is 16 residues long. The CDR3 is CACNQGADGSYNEQFF. The CDR3 DNA is TGTGCCTGTAACCAGGGGGCCGACGGCTCCTACAATGAGCAGTTCTTC.

This chain links TRBV6-2 or TRBV6-3 with TRBJ2-7; D might be TRBD2 (5 bases). Germline CDR1 is MNHEY and CDR2 is SVGEGT. The CDR3 sequence is 15 residues long. Between the trimmed V and J ends, which lost 5 bases and 7 bases, there was a span of 21 bases. CDR3 bases: TGTGCCAGCAGTCATCCTAGACTTCGCCGGGATGAGCAGTACTTC. It yields the protein CASSHPRLRRDEQYF.

The rearrangement links TRBV6-5 to TRBJ1-5; 9 nucleotides match TRBD1. This CDR3 is built from 14 residues. CDR1 and CDR2 (germline): MNHEY, SVGAGI. V was clipped by 8 bases and J by 2 bases; unmatched bases: 4. The CDR3 is CASWGTGRNQPQHF. In nucleotides, the CDR3 is TGTGCCAGCTGGGGGACAGGGCGCAATCAGCCCCAGCATTTT.

The chain carries TRBV11-2 and TRBJ2-7; D is perhaps TRBD1 (6 bases). The CDR3 totals 14 residues. With 6 bases removed from V and 0 bases from J, the gap between germline ends came to 12 bases. Germline CDR1 and CDR2: SGHAT and FQNNGV. The CDR3 DNA follows: TGTGCCAGCAGGACAGGATTCAGCTCCTACGAGCAGTACTTC. Translation gives CASRTGFSSYEQYF.

CDR3 in DNA: TGTGCCAGGGGACAGGGGGACTGCGGCTACACCTTC. Its protein product is CARGQGDCGYTF. V gene TRBV21-1 combines with J gene TRBJ1-2; whether TRBD1, the table's D call, matches the DNA was not checked. TRBV21-1 is listed as a pseudogene. CDR3 length: 12 residues.

About this clone itself: The junction and the germline gene differ at one end; a read error may be behind it. The chain has TRBV7-7 and TRBJ2-7; 7 bases are shared with TRBD1. Germline-derived CDR1 and CDR2 are SSHAT and FNYEAQ (reference sequence). The CDR3 totals 15 residues. The chain's CDR3 is CASSPELTGYYEQYF. CDR3 nucleotide sequence: TGTGCTAGCAGCCCCGAGCTGACAGGGTACTACGAGCAGTACTTC.

The chain combines TRBV4-3 with TRBJ1-3; possibly TRBD1 for D (5 bases). V was pared by 0 bases and J by 8 bases, with 17 bases between. The germline CDR1 and CDR2 sequences are LGHNA and YSLEER. The CDR3 is 16 amino acids. CDR3 sequence reads: CASSQEAWGEGYTIYF. The CDR3 DNA follows: TGCGCCAGCAGCCAAGAAGCTTGGGGGGAGGGGTACACCATATATTTT.

This chain connects TRBV19 to TRBJ2-2; D is unresolved. Germline CDR1 is LNHDA and CDR2 is SQIVND (reference sequence). V was pared by 4 bases and J by 2 bases, with 11 bases between. The CDR3 is made up of 15 amino acids. The CDR3 bases are TGTGCCAGTAGTAACCCGGGTTACAACACCGGGGAGCTGTTTTTT. Translated, it gives CASSNPGYNTGELFF.

The rearrangement uses TRBV5-1 and TRBJ2-7; 8 nucleotides line up with TRBD2. Germline V gene lookup returns CDR1 SGHRS and CDR2 YFSETQ. Losses at the gene ends were 0 bases for V and 1 base for J; bases not matched to a gene: 6. CDR3 length: 16 amino acids. In DNA form, the CDR3 reads TGCGCCAGCAGCTTGGGTAGTAGCGGGACATCCTACGAGCAGTACTTC. Its protein is CASSLGSSGTSYEQYF.

The chain employs TRBV27 and TRBJ2-2; D not resolved. CDR3 length: 13 amino acids. V dropped 2 bases and J dropped 6 bases, with 7 bases sitting between them. CDR1 MNHEY and CDR2 SMNVEV come from the germline V gene (reference sequence). CDR3 region: CASSLPPAGELFF. CDR3 coding DNA: TGTGCCAGCAGTTTACCCCCCGCCGGGGAGCTGTTTTTT.

In regard to this clone: A read error may account for a junction end that differs from germline. The gene calls are TRBV10-3 and TRBJ1-1, with D maybe TRBD1 (5 bases). The CDR3 is 15 amino acids. Germline lookup yields CDR1 ENHRY and CDR2 SYGVKD. The CDR3 nucleotides read TGTGCCATCAGTGAGTCGGGAGGGGCGAACGCTGAAGCTTTCTTT. Its protein is CAISESGGANAEAFF.

The sample holds a few counts of this clone. The gene calls are TRBV28 and TRBJ2-7; a possible D gene is TRBD2 (5 bases). The CDR3 runs 14 residues. From germline, CDR1 is MDHEN and CDR2 SYDVKM. Trimming removed 5 bases at V and 0 bases at J, with 11 bases between. CDR3 loop: CASSGAAPSYEQYF. The CDR3 nucleotides are TGTGCCAGCAGTGGAGCGGCGCCCTCCTACGAGCAGTACTTC.

This chain joins TRBV19 and TRBJ1-6, with TRBD1 matching 11 bases. V shed 5 bases and J 2 bases; nucleotides not matched to a gene: 5. Germline CDR1 is LNHDA and CDR2 is SQIVND (reference sequence). The CDR3 length is 17 residues. CDR3 DNA: TGTGCCAGTAGTTCGGGACAGGGGGTCACCTATAATTCACCCCTCCACTTT. As protein: CASSSGQGVTYNSPLHF.

V gene TRBV7-2 combines with J gene TRBJ1-3; the match to TRBD1 covers 10 bases. The ends lost 1 base at V and 0 bases at J; junction bases unmatched: 6. This CDR3 has 18 amino acids. The germline V gene encodes CDR1 SGHTA and CDR2 FQGNSA. Here the CDR3 reads CASSLVGQGGFSGNTIYF. CDR3 DNA: TGTGCCAGCAGCTTAGTCGGACAGGGGGGGTTCTCTGGAAACACCATATATTTT.

The chain is built from TRBV28 and TRBJ2-3; 7 bases fit TRBD1. V lost 2 bases and J lost 0; bases outside the gene matches: 5. Germline loops: CDR1 MDHEN, CDR2 SYDVKM. The CDR3 is 16 residues long. CDR3 nucleotide sequence: TGTGCCAGCAGTTTAGGGGACAGAATGAGCACAGATACGCAGTATTTT. Translated: CASSLGDRMSTDTQYF.

This clone has just one count. The V call is TRBV28, the J call TRBJ1-1; D is perhaps TRBD1 (5 bases). Looked up from germline, CDR1 is MDHEN and CDR2 is SYDVKM. Trimming removed 5 bases from V and 3 bases from J, with 16 bases in between. CDR3 length: 15 residues. CDR3 sequence: CASSGQGQGDTEAFF. The CDR3 region has the DNA TGTGCCAGCAGTGGGCAGGGCCAAGGGGACACTGAAGCTTTCTTT.